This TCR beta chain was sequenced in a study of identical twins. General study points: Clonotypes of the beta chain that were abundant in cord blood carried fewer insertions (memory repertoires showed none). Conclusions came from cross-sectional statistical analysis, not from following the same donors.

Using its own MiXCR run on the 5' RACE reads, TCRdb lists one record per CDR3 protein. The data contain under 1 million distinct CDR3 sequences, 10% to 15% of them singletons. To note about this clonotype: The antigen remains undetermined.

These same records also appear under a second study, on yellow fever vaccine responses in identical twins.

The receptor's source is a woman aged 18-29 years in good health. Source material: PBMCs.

CDR3 residues: CASSLSTMVDREFDKAFF. In nucleotides, the CDR3 is TGTGCCAGCAGCTTAAGCACCATGGTTGACAGGGAATTCGACAAAGCTTTCTTT. The chain joins TRBV13 to TRBJ1-1, with TRBD1 identical over 7 bases. CDR1 PRHDT and CDR2 FYEKMQ come from the germline V gene (reference sequence). The length of the CDR3 is 18 residues. The trim removed 2 bases at V and 9 bases at J, leaving 21 bases unmatched.